The 8 T cell receptor beta chains in this list originate from one sample, sequenced in a study of OX40 agonist ivuxolimab in advanced cancers. Assay: immunoSEQ multiplex PCR; the TCRdb copy retains only in-frame clones and omits some. The sample has over 15,000 clones; less than 80% are singletons. Source: CD4+ or CD8+ T cells sorted from blood, taken in a trial of the OX40 agonist ivuxolimab. All receptors derive from an adult with an advanced solid tumor such as melanoma, head and neck, liver or kidney cancer.

The chain employs TRBV12-5 and TRBJ2-3; no definite D call. V shed 7 bases and J shed 5 bases, with 13 bases lying between them. The CDR3 consists of 13 residues. The germline CDR1 and CDR2 sequences are LGHNT and FRNRAP. In DNA, the CDR3 is TGTGCTAGTGACCCCTCCTGGGGAGATACGCAGTATTTT. It specifies CASDPSWGDTQYF.

The chain combines TRBV2 with TRBJ1-2, with D perhaps matching TRBD1 (6 bases). The CDR3 length is 13 residues. Germline CDR1 and CDR2: SNHLY and FYNNEI. Trimming cost V 5 bases and J 4 bases, with 11 bases left between them. CDR3 amino acids: CASSTRGPYGYTF. The DNA for the CDR3 is TGTGCCAGCAGTACCAGGGGACCCTATGGCTACACCTTC.

This sequence joins TRBV29-1 and TRBJ2-7, with D perhaps matching TRBD1 (5 bases). The CDR3 runs to 13 residues. Trimming left V 3 bases short and J 2 bases short, with 11 bases between. Germline V gives CDR1 SQVTM, CDR2 ANQGSEA. Here the CDR3 DNA reads TGCAGCGTTGAGACAGAACAACCCTACGAGCAGTACTTC. Translated, it gives CSVETEQPYEQYF.

This chain uses TRBV28 with TRBJ1-2; possible D gene TRBD1, 5 bases. Germline V gives CDR1 MDHEN, CDR2 SYDVKM. Trimming left V 4 bases short and J 0 bases short, with 21 bases between. The CDR3 runs 18 residues. The CDR3 loop is CASSSNIHRDAPNYGYTF. Written as DNA, the CDR3 is TGTGCCAGCAGTTCAAACATTCACCGGGACGCGCCTAACTATGGCTACACCTTC.

The chain combines TRBV27 with TRBJ2-5; 9 bases agree with TRBD1. CDR3 size: 13 residues. Germline trimming cut 5 bases from V and 3 bases from J; bases unmatched to any gene: 1. Germline CDR1 MNHEY, CDR2 SMNVEV (reference sequence). The DNA of the CDR3 is TGTGCCAGCAGTCGACAGGGGGAAGAGACCCAGTACTTC. Its protein product is CASSRQGEETQYF.

The J gene is TRBJ1-4, the V gene TRBV27; D unclear. The CDR3 length is 15 residues. V lost 3 bases, J lost 8 bases, and 16 bases lay in between. Per the germline V gene, CDR1 is MNHEY and CDR2 is SMNVEV (reference sequence). CDR3 in amino acids: CASSLNGLGEEKLFF. The DNA of the CDR3 is TGTGCCAGCAGTTTGAATGGCCTCGGGGAAGAAAAACTGTTTTTT.

This rearrangement joins TRBV5-8 to TRBJ2-1; TRBD1 aligns across 12 bases. This CDR3 region has 16 residues. Germline trimming cut 0 bases from V and 6 bases from J; bases unmatched to any gene: 4. Germline assignment: CDR1 SGHTS and CDR2 YDEGEE. CDR3 bases: TGTGCCAGCAGCTTGGCCCAGGGACAGGGGGCCAATGAGCAGTTCTTC. Its translation is CASSLAQGQGANEQFF.

The chain is built from TRBV29-1 and TRBJ1-1, with unresolved D. This CDR3 region has 13 residues. The germline V gene encodes CDR1 SQVTM and CDR2 ANQGSEA. V lost 7 bases and J 6 bases, leaving 18 bases between the germline ends. CDR3 nucleotides: TGCAGCGCCCTCCCACCCCGACTCCCTGAAGCTTTCTTT. It specifies CSALPPRLPEAFF. Combining the CDR3 with reference TRBV29-1 and TRBJ1-1 gives the whole variable domain SAVISQKPSRDICQRGTSLTIQCQVDSQVTMMFWYRQQPGQSLTLIATANQGSEATYESGFVIDKFPISRPNLTFSTLTVSNMSPEDSSIYLCSALPPRLPEAFFGQGTRLTVV.